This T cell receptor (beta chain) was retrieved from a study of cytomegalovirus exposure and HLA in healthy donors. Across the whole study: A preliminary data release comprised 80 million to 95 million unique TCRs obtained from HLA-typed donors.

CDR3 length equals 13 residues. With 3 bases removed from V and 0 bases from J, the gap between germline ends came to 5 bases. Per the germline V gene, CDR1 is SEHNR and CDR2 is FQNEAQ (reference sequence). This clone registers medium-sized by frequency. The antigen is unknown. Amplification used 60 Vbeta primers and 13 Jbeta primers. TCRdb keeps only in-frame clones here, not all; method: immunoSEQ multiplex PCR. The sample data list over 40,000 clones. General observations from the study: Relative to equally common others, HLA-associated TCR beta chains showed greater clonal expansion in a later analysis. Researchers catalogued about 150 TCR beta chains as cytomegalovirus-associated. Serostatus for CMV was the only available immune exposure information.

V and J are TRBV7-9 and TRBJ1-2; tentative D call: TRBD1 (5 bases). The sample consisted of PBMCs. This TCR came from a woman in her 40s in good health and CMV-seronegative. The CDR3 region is CASSLDTNYGYTF. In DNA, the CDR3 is TGTGCCAGCAGCTTGGACACTAACTATGGCTACACCTTC.